This is a list of T cell receptor beta chains from one sample in a study of T-cell reconstitution after alpha-beta-depleted transplantation in children. MiXCR was run by TCRdb on the PCR reads, yielding one entry per CDR3 protein. The data contain 84,000 or so distinct CDR3 sequences, 15% of them singletons. The input for sequencing was PBMCs, mostly from graft donor cells, taken 180 days after TCRalphabeta/CD19-depleted stem cell transplant. Receptor source: a male patient aged 2-15 years who had a stem cell transplant for acute lymphoblastic leukemia, so the T cells may come from the graft donor. Each CDR3 is given with its conserved first and last residue. Each record gives: V gene, clone size, J gene, D gene, CDR3 DNA, CDR3 protein. A D gene is named only where the DNA matches it firmly. The size entry is marked missing in some rows and otherwise reads once, few, many or a size class.

>TRBV2|few|TRBJ2-3|.
TGTGCCAGCGGGCGTTTGGCCCTCACAGATACGCAGTATTTT
CASGRLALTDTQYF
>TRBV11-1|few|TRBJ2-5|.
TGTGCCAGCAGCTTAAGCTCGTTCTACGACAGGTACCAAGAGACCCAGTACTTC
CASSLSSFYDRYQETQYF
>TRBV5-1|.|TRBJ2-2|.
TGCGCCAGCAGCTTGGTCGGGGTCACCGGGGAGCTGTTTTTT
CASSLVGVTGELFF
>TRBV5-1|many|TRBJ2-2|.
TGCGCCAGCAGCCCTTCGACTCCGAACACCGGGGAGCTGTTTTTT
CASSPSTPNTGELFF
>TRBV7-2|.|TRBJ1-5|.
TGTGCCAGCAGCCGAGGACAAGGCTTAAATCAGCCCCAGCATTTT
CASSRGQGLNQPQHF
>TRBV29-1|few|TRBJ2-3|.
TGCAGCGTTGGCCCCCTCGGCACAGATACGCAGTATTTT
CSVGPLGTDTQYF
>TRBV5-1|few|TRBJ1-3|TRBD1
TGCGCCAGCAGCTTGGGACCGGGACAGTCTGGAAGCACCATATATTTT
CASSLGPGQSGSTIYF
>TRBV10-3|once|TRBJ2-3|TRBD2
TGTGCCATCAGTGAGGGGACTACCTTTCAGGGAGATACGCAGTATTTT
CAISEGTTFQGDTQYF
>TRBV7-8|.|TRBJ2-1|.
TGTGCCACATTAGAACACCTGTTTCTGGGACATGAGCAGTTCTTC
CATLEHLFLGHEQFF
>TRBV9|few|TRBJ2-2|.
TGTGCCAGCAGCGTAGGTAGTCATCTCACCGGGGAGCTGTTTTTT
CASSVGSHLTGELFF
>TRBV21-1|.|TRBJ2-7|.
TGTGCCAGCAGCAATAGCGGGGGGCGCTACGAGCAGTACTTC
CASSNSGGRYEQYF
>TRBV10-2|few|TRBJ2-3|.
TGCGCCAGCAGGGAACCCGGGATCGATACGCAGTATTTT
CASREPGIDTQYF
>TRBV20-1|.|TRBJ2-7|TRBD2
TGCAGTGCGGGAGGGAAGTTCTACGAGCAGTACTTC
CSAGGKFYEQYF
>TRBV29-1|many|TRBJ2-7|TRBD1
TGCAGCGTTGCGAGGGACAGCTCCTACGAGCAGTACTTC
CSVARDSSYEQYF
>TRBV10-3|few|TRBJ1-4|.
TGTGCCATCAGTGGAACATGGGGGCCAGGTGATGAAAAACTGTTTTTT
CAISGTWGPGDEKLFF
>TRBV20-1|few|TRBJ1-2|.
TGCAGTGCTAGGACAGCGCGCTCTAACTATGGCTACACCTTC
CSARTARSNYGYTF
>TRBV4-1|.|TRBJ2-5|TRBD1
TGCGCCAGCAGCCAAGAGGGACAGGGTGGAGAGACCCAGTACTTC
CASSQEGQGGETQYF